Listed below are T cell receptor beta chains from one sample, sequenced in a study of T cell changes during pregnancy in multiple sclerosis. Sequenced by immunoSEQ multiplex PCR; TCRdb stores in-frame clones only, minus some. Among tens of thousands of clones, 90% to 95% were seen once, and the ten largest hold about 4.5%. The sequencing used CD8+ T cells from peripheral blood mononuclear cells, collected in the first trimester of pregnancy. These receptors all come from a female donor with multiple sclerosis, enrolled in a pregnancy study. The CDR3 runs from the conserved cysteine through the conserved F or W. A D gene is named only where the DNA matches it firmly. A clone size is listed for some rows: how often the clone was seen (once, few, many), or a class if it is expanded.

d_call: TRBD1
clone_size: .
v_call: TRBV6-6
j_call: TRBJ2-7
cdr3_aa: CATGTDITYEQYF
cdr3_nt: TGTGCCACCGGGACAGACATAACGTACGAGCAGTACTTC

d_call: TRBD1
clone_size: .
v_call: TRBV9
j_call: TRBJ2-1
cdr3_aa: CASSDRLTGGSYNEQFF
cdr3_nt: TGTGCCAGCAGCGACCGCCTGACAGGGGGCTCCTACAATGAGCAGTTCTTC

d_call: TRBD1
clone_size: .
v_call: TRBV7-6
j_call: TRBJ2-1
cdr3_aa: CASSLRGPIGAYFNNEQFF
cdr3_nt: TGTGCCAGCAGCTTAAGGGGGCCTATAGGCGCGTACTTTAACAATGAGCAGTTCTTC

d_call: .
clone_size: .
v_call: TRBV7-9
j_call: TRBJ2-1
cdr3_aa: CASSLGGAADEQFF
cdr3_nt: TGTGCCAGCAGCTTAGGAGGCGCAGCGGATGAGCAGTTCTTC

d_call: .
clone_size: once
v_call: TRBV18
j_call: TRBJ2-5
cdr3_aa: CATPFGAAQETQYF
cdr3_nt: TGTGCCACCCCCTTTGGAGCGGCCCAAGAGACCCAGTACTTC

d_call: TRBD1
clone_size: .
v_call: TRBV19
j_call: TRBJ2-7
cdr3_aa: CASSAGTGPAYEQYF
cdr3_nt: TGTGCCAGTAGTGCCGGGACAGGGCCCGCTTACGAGCAGTACTTC

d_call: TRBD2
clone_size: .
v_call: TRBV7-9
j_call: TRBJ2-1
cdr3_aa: CASSLGGLASYNEQFF
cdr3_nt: TGTGCCAGCAGCTTAGGGGGACTAGCATCCTACAATGAGCAGTTCTTC

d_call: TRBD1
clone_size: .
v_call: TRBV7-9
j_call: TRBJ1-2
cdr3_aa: CASSQGWTGDNYGYTF
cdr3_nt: TGTGCCAGCAGCCAAGGTTGGACAGGTGATAACTATGGCTACACCTTC

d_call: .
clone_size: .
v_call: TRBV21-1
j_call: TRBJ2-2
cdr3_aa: CASSGGATGELFF
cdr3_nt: TGTGCCAGCAGCGGAGGTGCTACCGGGGAGCTGTTTTTT

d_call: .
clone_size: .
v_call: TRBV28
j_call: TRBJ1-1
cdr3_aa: CASSLARLNTEAFF
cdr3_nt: TGTGCCAGCAGTTTAGCCAGATTGAACACTGAAGCTTTCTTT

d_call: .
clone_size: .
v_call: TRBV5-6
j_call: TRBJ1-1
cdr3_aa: CASSLGGGFTEAFF
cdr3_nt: TGTGCCAGCAGCTTGGGGGGAGGGTTTACTGAAGCTTTCTTT

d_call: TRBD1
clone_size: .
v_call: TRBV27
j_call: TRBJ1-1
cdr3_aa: CASSLQTGVENTEAFF
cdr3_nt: TGTGCCAGCAGTTTACAGACAGGGGTGGAGAACACTGAAGCTTTCTTT

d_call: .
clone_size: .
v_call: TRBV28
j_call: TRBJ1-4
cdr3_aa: CASSLIRVPTNEKLFF
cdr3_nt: TGTGCCAGCAGTTTGATCAGGGTTCCAACTAATGAAAAACTGTTTTTT

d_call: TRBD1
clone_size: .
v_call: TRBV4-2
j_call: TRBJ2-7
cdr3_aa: CASSQDWSPGTGVSYEQYF
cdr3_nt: TGTGCCAGCAGCCAAGATTGGTCTCCCGGGACAGGGGTTTCCTACGAGCAGTACTTC

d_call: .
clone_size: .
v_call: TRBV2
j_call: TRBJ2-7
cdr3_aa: CASSEDSSSYEQYF
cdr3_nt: TGTGCCAGCAGTGAGGACAGCAGTTCCTACGAGCAGTACTTC

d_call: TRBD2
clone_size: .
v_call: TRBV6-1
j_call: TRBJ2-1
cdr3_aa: CASSASGGGYNEQFF
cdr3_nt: TGTGCCAGCAGTGCTTCGGGGGGGGGATACAATGAGCAGTTCTTC

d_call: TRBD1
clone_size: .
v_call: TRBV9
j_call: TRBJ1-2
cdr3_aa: CASQGVDGYTF
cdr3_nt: TGTGCCAGCCAGGGGGTAGATGGCTACACCTTC

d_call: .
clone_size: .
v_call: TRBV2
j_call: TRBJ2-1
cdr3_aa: CASVSEKNNEQFF
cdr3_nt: TGTGCCAGCGTCAGCGAGAAAAACAATGAGCAGTTCTTC

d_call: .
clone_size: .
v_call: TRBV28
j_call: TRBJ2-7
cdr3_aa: CASRRQGKGNEQYF
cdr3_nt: TGTGCCAGCAGGCGGCAGGGTAAGGGGAACGAGCAGTACTTC

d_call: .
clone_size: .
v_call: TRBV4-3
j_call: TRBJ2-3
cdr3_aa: CASSQGAGGTDTQYF
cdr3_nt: TGCGCCAGCAGCCAGGGGGCGGGGGGCACAGATACGCAGTATTTT

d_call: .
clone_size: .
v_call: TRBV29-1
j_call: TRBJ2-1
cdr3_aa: CSVEGGTYNEQFF
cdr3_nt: TGCAGCGTTGAAGGCGGGACGTACAATGAGCAGTTCTTC

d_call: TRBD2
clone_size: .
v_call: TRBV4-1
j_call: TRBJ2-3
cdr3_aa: CASSQGGTGGRADTQYF
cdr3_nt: TGCGCCAGCAGCCAAGGAGGGACTGGCGGGAGGGCAGATACGCAGTATTTT

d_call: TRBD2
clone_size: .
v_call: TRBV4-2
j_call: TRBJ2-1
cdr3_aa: CASSQDEGLAGVGEQFF
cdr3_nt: TGTGCCAGCAGCCAAGATGAGGGACTAGCGGGAGTGGGTGAGCAGTTCTTC

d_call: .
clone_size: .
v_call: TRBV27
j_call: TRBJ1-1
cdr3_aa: CASSTGHLNTEAFF
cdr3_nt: TGTGCCAGCAGCACCGGACATTTGAACACTGAAGCTTTCTTT

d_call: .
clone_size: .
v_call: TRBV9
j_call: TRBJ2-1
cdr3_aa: CASSVGGGAYNEQFF
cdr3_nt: TGTGCCAGCAGCGTAGGAGGGGGGGCCTACAATGAGCAGTTCTTC

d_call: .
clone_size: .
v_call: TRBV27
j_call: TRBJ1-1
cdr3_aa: CASSSYREAFF
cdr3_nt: TGTGCCAGCAGTAGCTATAGAGAAGCTTTCTTT

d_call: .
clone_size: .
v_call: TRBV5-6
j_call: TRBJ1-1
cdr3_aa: CASSLRENTEAFF
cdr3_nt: TGTGCCAGCAGCTTGCGGGAGAACACTGAAGCTTTCTTT

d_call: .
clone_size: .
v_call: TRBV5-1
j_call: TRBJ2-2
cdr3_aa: CASSLAGGRVGNTGELFF
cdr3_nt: TGCGCCAGCAGCTTGGCTGGGGGCCGCGTAGGGAACACCGGGGAGCTGTTTTTT

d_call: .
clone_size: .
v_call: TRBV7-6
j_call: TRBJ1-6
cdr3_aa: CASSLEAGQNSPLHF
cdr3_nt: TGTGCCAGCAGCTTAGAGGCAGGGCAGAATTCACCCCTCCACTTT

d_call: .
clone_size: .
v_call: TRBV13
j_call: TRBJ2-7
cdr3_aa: CASSLGRYEQYF
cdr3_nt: TGTGCCAGCAGCTTAGGGCGCTACGAGCAGTACTTC

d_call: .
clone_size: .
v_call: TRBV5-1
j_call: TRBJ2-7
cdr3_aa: CASSKDSFYEQYF
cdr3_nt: TGCGCCAGCAGCAAGGACAGTTTTTACGAGCAGTACTTC

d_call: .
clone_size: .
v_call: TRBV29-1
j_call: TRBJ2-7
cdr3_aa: CSVEGASEQYF
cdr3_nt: TGCAGCGTTGAAGGAGCGAGCGAGCAGTACTTC

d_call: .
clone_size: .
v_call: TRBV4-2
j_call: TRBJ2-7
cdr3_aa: CASSQDPTSSYEQYF
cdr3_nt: TGTGCCAGCAGCCAAGACCCGACTAGCTCCTACGAGCAGTACTTC

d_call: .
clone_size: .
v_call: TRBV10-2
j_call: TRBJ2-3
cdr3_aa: CASTPGLPPSDTQYF
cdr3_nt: TGCGCCAGCACCCCAGGGCTACCTCCATCAGATACGCAGTATTTT

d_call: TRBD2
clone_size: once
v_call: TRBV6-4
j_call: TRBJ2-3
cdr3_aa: CASSCSGRASFTDTQYF
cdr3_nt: TGTGCCAGCAGTTGTAGCGGGAGGGCCAGTTTCACAGATACGCAGTATTTT

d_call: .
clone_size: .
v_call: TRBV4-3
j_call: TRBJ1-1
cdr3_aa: CASSLDRRGTEAFF
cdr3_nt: TGCGCCAGCAGCCTCGACAGGAGAGGCACTGAAGCTTTCTTT

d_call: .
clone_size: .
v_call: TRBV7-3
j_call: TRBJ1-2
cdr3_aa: CASSPMGGSNYGYTF
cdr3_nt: TGTGCCAGCAGCCCTATGGGGGGATCTAACTATGGCTACACCTTC

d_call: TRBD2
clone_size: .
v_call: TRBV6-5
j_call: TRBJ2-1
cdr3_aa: CASRWSGGVDEQFF
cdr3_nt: TGTGCCAGCAGGTGGTCGGGAGGCGTAGATGAGCAGTTCTTC

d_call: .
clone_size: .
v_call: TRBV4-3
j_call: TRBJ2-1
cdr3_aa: CASSRRDSPRDEQFF
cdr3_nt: TGCGCCAGCAGCCGCCGGGACTCGCCGAGGGATGAGCAGTTCTTC

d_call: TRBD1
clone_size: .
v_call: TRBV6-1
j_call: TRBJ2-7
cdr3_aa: CASRGAYRGYEQYF
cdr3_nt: TGTGCCAGCAGGGGGGCATACAGGGGCTACGAGCAGTACTTC

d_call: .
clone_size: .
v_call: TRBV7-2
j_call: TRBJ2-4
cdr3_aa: CASSLAIITGPWWIQYF
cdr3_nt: TGTGCCAGCAGCTTAGCCATTATAACAGGGCCTTGGTGGATTCAGTACTTC

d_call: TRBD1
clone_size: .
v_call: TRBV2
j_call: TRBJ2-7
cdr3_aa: CASRTGVEQYF
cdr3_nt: TGTGCCAGCAGGACAGGGGTCGAGCAGTACTTC

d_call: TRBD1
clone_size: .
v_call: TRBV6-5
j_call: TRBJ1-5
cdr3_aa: CASSYSGQGHQPQHF
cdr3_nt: TGTGCCAGCAGTTACTCGGGACAGGGTCATCAGCCCCAGCATTTT

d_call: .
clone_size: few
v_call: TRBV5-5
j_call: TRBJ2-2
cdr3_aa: CASSHYEAGELFF
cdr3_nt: TGTGCCAGCAGCCACTATGAAGCCGGGGAGCTGTTTTTT